These 30 T cell receptor beta chains were sequenced from one sample in a study of technical replicates of blood from a handful of donors. TCRdb keeps only in-frame clones here, not all; method: immunoSEQ multiplex PCR. Here the sample spans under 80,000 clones, 94% being singletons. The sequenced sample consisted of T cells isolated from PBMCs. The receptors stem from a human donor in good health.

The chain employs TRBV6-1 and TRBJ2-1, with a weak D call TRBD2 (6 bases). CDR1 is MNHNS and CDR2 is SASEGT in the germline V gene. The CDR3 has 14 amino acids. Trimming stripped 2 bases from V and 7 bases from J, with 12 bases between. The CDR3 bases are TGTGCCAGCAGTGAATGGTCGGGGGAGAATGAGCAGTTCTTC. Protein product: CASSEWSGENEQFF.

This rearrangement joins TRBV5-6 to TRBJ2-7; TRBD1 is a possible D gene (7 bases). In germline, CDR1 is SGHDT, CDR2 YYEEEE. The CDR3 is 16 amino acids. The ends were cut back, 0 bases at V and 0 bases at J, with 13 bases in the middle. Written as DNA, the CDR3 is TGTGCCAGCAGCTTGGGGGGCGGGACAGTCTCCTACGAGCAGTACTTC. Its protein product is CASSLGGGTVSYEQYF.

The chain employs TRBV4-2 and TRBJ2-3; 10 bases fit TRBD2. CDR1 is LGHNA and CDR2 is YNFKEQ in the germline V gene. After removal of 3 bases from V and 7 bases from J, the junction contained 13 bases not matched to a gene. CDR3 length equals 17 residues. The CDR3 region is CASSQGTKRGGPNTQYF. Here the CDR3 DNA reads TGTGCCAGCAGCCAGGGGACGAAGCGGGGGGGCCCAAATACGCAGTATTTT.

The chain's CDR3 is CASSLDTGGSGYGYTF. The CDR3 DNA sequence: TGTGCCAGCAGCTTAGACACAGGGGGGAGCGGCTATGGCTACACCTTC. The V gene is TRBV7-9, the J gene TRBJ1-2; 8 bases are a match to TRBD1. Germline V gene sequence: CDR1 SEHNR, CDR2 FQNEAQ (reference sequence). The CDR3 is 16 amino acids. Trimming took 1 base from V and 4 from J; bases not matched to a gene: 8.

V is TRBV6-5 and J is TRBJ2-7, with 8 bases matching TRBD1. Trimming cost V 2 bases and J 6 bases; bases outside gene matches: 6. Germline CDR1 and CDR2: MNHEY and SVGAGI. This CDR3 has 14 amino acids. CDR3 amino acids: CASSYEAGGFEQYF. In nucleotides, the CDR3 is TGTGCCAGCAGTTACGAGGCAGGGGGCTTCGAGCAGTACTTC.

The genes are TRBV18 and TRBJ1-4; 12 nucleotides align to TRBD1. Germline V gives CDR1 KGHSH, CDR2 LQKENI. The CDR3 loop spans 17 amino acids. V trimming: 3 bases; J trimming: 7 bases; junction bases outside the gene matches: 9. Here the CDR3 reads CASSPTGTGGAGEKLFF. The CDR3 DNA sequence: TGTGCCAGCTCACCCACCGGGACAGGGGGCGCCGGTGAAAAACTGTTTTTT.

V is TRBV5-1 and J is TRBJ2-7, with TRBD2 as a possible D gene (6 bases). The CDR3 extends over 13 amino acids. V was pared by 4 bases and J by 4 bases, with 12 bases between. Per the germline V gene, CDR1 is SGHRS and CDR2 is YFSETQ. CDR3: CASSPGGTYEQYF. The CDR3, as DNA: TGCGCCAGCAGCCCCGGGGGAACTTACGAGCAGTACTTC. Based on the CDR3 plus reference TRBV5-1 and TRBJ2-7, the full variable domain is KAGVTQTPRYLIKTRGQQVTLSCSPISGHRSVSWYQQTPGQGLQFLFEYFSETQRNKGNFPGRFSGRQFSNSRSEMNVSTLELGDSALYLCASSPGGTYEQYFGPGTRLTVT.

The chain links TRBV19 to TRBJ1-5, with D perhaps matching TRBD1 (5 bases). Trimming removed 9 bases from V and 7 bases from J, with 13 bases in between. The CDR3 spans 12 residues. Germline lookup yields CDR1 LNHDA and CDR2 SQIVND (reference sequence). The CDR3 loop is CASTQGRQPQHF. Here the CDR3 DNA reads TGTGCCAGCACCCAGGGTAGACAGCCCCAGCATTTT.

V usage is TRBV6-5 and J usage is TRBJ1-1; 7 bases agree with TRBD1. The CDR3 loop spans 14 amino acids. The V segment lost 6 bases and the J segment 5 bases; nucleotides outside the gene matches: 9. From germline, CDR1 is MNHEY and CDR2 SVGAGI. The CDR3 DNA reads as TGTGCCAGCAGCCTTAGGGGGCTGACTACTGAAGCTTTCTTT. The encoded protein is CASSLRGLTTEAFF.

The chain combines TRBV11-2 with TRBJ2-7; 7 bases agree with TRBD2. The trim removed 1 base at V and 2 bases at J, leaving 8 bases unmatched. Germline V CDR1 and CDR2: SGHAT, FQNNGV. This CDR3 has 16 amino acids. The chain's CDR3 is CASSLVSGGGTYEQYF. Here the CDR3 DNA reads TGTGCCAGCAGCTTAGTGAGTGGCGGGGGTACCTACGAGCAGTACTTC.

This chain connects TRBV13 to TRBJ2-5; perhaps TRBD1 as D (6 bases). CDR1 is PRHDT, CDR2 FYEKMQ, per germline (reference sequence). Trimming pared 2 bases from V and 5 bases from J, leaving 15 bases between. The CDR3 contains 15 residues. CDR3 protein: CASSLRSGAGETQYF. In DNA, the CDR3 is TGTGCCAGCAGCTTAAGGTCAGGGGCGGGCGAGACCCAGTACTTC.

The chain joins TRBV11-2 to TRBJ2-4; D is perhaps TRBD2 (6 bases). Germline assignment: CDR1 SGHAT and CDR2 FQNNGV. The CDR3 length is 15 residues. With 5 bases removed from V and 7 bases from J, the gap between germline ends came to 18 bases. The CDR3 region has the DNA TGTGCCAGCAGCCCGGCAGGAGGGTGGGTGAACATTCAGTACTTC. It yields the protein CASSPAGGWVNIQYF.

The chain recombines TRBV10-1 with TRBJ2-5, with a possible D match to TRBD2 (5 bases). The CDR3 spans 15 residues. Germline CDR1 reads WNHNN; CDR2 reads SYGVQD (reference sequence). V lost 3 bases, J lost 7 bases, and 18 bases lay in between. The CDR3 bases are TGCGCCAGCAGTGATAGTATAGTCCGGGAAGGGACCCAGTACTTC. It is translated as CASSDSIVREGTQYF.

For the CDR3, the DNA is TGTGCCAGCATTTCCAACTACGAGCAGTACTTC. Translating it yields CASISNYEQYF. V and J are TRBV28 and TRBJ2-7; D gene uncertain. Germline CDR1 reads MDHEN; CDR2 reads SYDVKM. Trimming stripped 7 bases from V and 3 bases from J, with 7 bases between. CDR3 size: 11 residues.

This sequence joins TRBV28 and TRBJ1-1, with D maybe TRBD1 (6 bases). Germline V gene lookup returns CDR1 MDHEN and CDR2 SYDVKM. The CDR3 is made up of 13 amino acids. V was clipped by 6 bases and J by 4 bases, with 12 bases between them. CDR3 region: CASSYRVSTEAFF. CDR3 DNA sequence: TGTGCCAGCAGCTACAGGGTTTCCACTGAAGCTTTCTTT.

The J gene is TRBJ2-7, the V gene TRBV6-5; the D gene is possibly TRBD1 (5 bases). Germline-derived CDR1 and CDR2 are MNHEY and SVGAGI. The CDR3 runs 14 residues. Trimming removed 11 bases at V and 3 bases at J, with 20 bases between. CDR3 DNA sequence: TGTGCCGCTTCGAGGCTAGGGGTGCTCTACGAGCAGTACTTC. It encodes CAASRLGVLYEQYF.

V usage is TRBV7-9 and J usage is TRBJ1-1; TRBD1 matches 8 bases. The ends lost 1 base at V and 5 bases at J; junction bases unmatched: 9. From germline, CDR1 is SEHNR and CDR2 FQNEAQ (reference sequence). This CDR3 has 16 residues. DNA of the CDR3: TGTGCCAGCAGCTTAGGACAGGGGCCTCCTAGGACTGAAGCTTTCTTT. Its protein product is CASSLGQGPPRTEAFF. The entire variable domain, with the rest obtained from reference TRBV7-9 and TRBJ1-1, is as follows: DTGVSQNPRHKITKRGQNVTFRCDPISEHNRLYWYRQTLGQGPEFLTYFQNEAQLEKSRLLSDRFSAERPKGSFSTLEIQRTEQGDSAMYLCASSLGQGPPRTEAFFGQGTRLTVV.

V gene TRBV6-1 combines with J gene TRBJ2-5; D is uncertain. V was shortened by 3 bases and J by 9 bases, with 11 bases between the two germline ends. CDR3 length equals 12 residues. Germline V CDR1 and CDR2: MNHNS, SASEGT. The CDR3 DNA reads TGTGCCAGCAGTGACCCTGCACGGGCCCAGTACTTC. Its protein is CASSDPARAQYF.

This sequence joins TRBV28 and TRBJ1-2, with D unresolved. V lost 1 base and J lost 11, with 17 bases in between. Germline CDR1 and CDR2: MDHEN and SYDVKM. The CDR3 length is 14 residues. CDR3 nucleotides: TGTGCCAGCAGTTTATCGGGGTCGTTCTTGGGGTACACCTTC. Protein sequence: CASSLSGSFLGYTF.

The chain uses TRBV4-2 and TRBJ2-1; 10 nucleotides agree with TRBD2. From germline, CDR1 is LGHNA and CDR2 YNFKEQ. The J segment lost 9 bases and the V segment lost 0 bases, leaving 11 bases of the junction unmatched. CDR3 length: 17 amino acids. The CDR3 DNA reads as TGTGCCAGCAGCCAAGAACCTCAGCGGGGGGGCCGGGGTGAGCAGTTCTTC. Its protein product is CASSQEPQRGGRGEQFF.

The chain is built from TRBV5-4 and TRBJ1-1, with TRBD1 matching 7 bases. J lost 0 bases, V lost 0 bases, and 8 bases had no gene match. The CDR3 has 17 residues. Germline V gives CDR1 SGHNT, CDR2 YYREEE (reference sequence). The CDR3 region has the DNA TGTGCCAGCAGCTTGGAAGGGGGCGGATTTCTGAACACTGAAGCTTTCTTT. Its translation: CASSLEGGGFLNTEAFF. Looking up the rest from reference TRBV5-4 and TRBJ1-1 gives the full variable domain: ETGVTQSPTHLIKTRGQQVTLRCSSQSGHNTVSWYQQALGQGPQFIFQYYREEENGRGNFPPRFSGLQFPNYSSELNVNALELDDSALYLCASSLEGGGFLNTEAFFGQGTRLTVV.

This chain connects TRBV27 to TRBJ1-2; 8 positions match TRBD1. Trimming at V came to 3 bases and at J to 3 bases, leaving 6 bases not matched to a gene. Germline V lookup: CDR1 MNHEY, CDR2 SMNVEV (reference sequence). CDR3 length equals 15 residues. Here the CDR3 reads CASSFTGGGYYGYTF. CDR3 nucleotide sequence: TGTGCCAGCAGTTTCACAGGGGGAGGGTACTATGGCTACACCTTC.

This chain joins TRBV2 and TRBJ1-1; D unresolved. The CDR3 totals 17 residues. Trimming removed 0 bases from V and 0 bases from J, with 14 bases in between. Per germline, CDR1 SNHLY and CDR2 FYNNEI. CDR3 sequence (DNA): TGTGCCAGCAGTGAAGCGCTTTTTAGACACATGAACACTGAAGCTTTCTTT. This encodes CASSEALFRHMNTEAFF.

Only a few counts were recorded for this clone. The CDR3 loop reads CASSPGSGTGNTIYF. The CDR3 DNA reads as TGTGCCAGCTCACCTGGGTCCGGGACTGGAAACACCATATATTTT. The chain recombines TRBV18 with TRBJ1-3; the D is unclear. Trimming left V 3 bases short and J 2 bases short, with 11 bases between. Germline V lookup: CDR1 KGHSH, CDR2 LQKENI. This CDR3 has 15 residues.

The rearrangement uses TRBV9 and TRBJ2-7, with a weak D call TRBD2 (6 bases). The CDR3 length is 17 residues. V was clipped by 1 base and J by 3 bases, with 20 bases between them. Germline CDR1 is SGDLS and CDR2 is YYNGEE. The CDR3 here is CASSVSVGGRFVYEQYF. The CDR3, as DNA: TGTGCCAGCAGCGTATCAGTCGGGGGAAGGTTTGTCTACGAGCAGTACTTC.

The chain combines TRBV2 with TRBJ1-4; TRBD1 matches 8 bases. Germline-derived CDR1 and CDR2 are SNHLY and FYNNEI. V was pared by 2 bases and J by 8 bases, with 10 bases of the junction left unmatched. This CDR3 is 16 amino acids long. The chain's CDR3 is CASSETQGALGEKLFF. The CDR3 DNA follows: TGTGCCAGCAGTGAAACTCAGGGGGCATTAGGCGAAAAACTGTTTTTT.

DNA of the CDR3: TGTGCCAGCAGACGGGACAGTCCCATGAACACTGAAGCTTTCTTT. Its protein product is CASRRDSPMNTEAFF. This chain uses TRBV28 with TRBJ1-1, with 7 bases lining up with TRBD1. The CDR3 is made up of 15 amino acids. Germline V gives CDR1 MDHEN, CDR2 SYDVKM. Trimming removed 6 bases from V and 0 bases from J; junction bases left unmatched: 7.

This chain uses TRBV14 with TRBJ2-6; D unclear. Germline CDR1 is SGHDN and CDR2 is FVKESK. This CDR3 region has 14 residues. V shed 4 bases and J shed 4 bases, with 8 bases lying between them. This CDR3 reads CASSPPQGANVLTF. CDR3 in DNA: TGTGCCAGCAGCCCCCCCCAGGGGGCCAACGTCCTGACTTTC.

CDR3 nucleotides: TGTGCCAGCAGTAGCCGGGACAGGGTGGTCGAGCAGTACTTC. Amino acids: CASSSRDRVVEQYF. The chain carries TRBV2 and TRBJ2-7; 9 nucleotides agree with TRBD1. CDR1 is SNHLY and CDR2 is FYNNEI in the germline V gene. The trim removed 5 bases at V and 6 bases at J, leaving 8 bases unmatched. The length of the CDR3 is 14 residues.

V is TRBV11-2 and J is TRBJ2-1; 7 bases agree with TRBD2. Trimming took 2 bases from V and 2 from J; bases not matched to a gene: 3. Germline values: CDR1 SGHAT, CDR2 FQNNGV. The CDR3 is 15 amino acids. The CDR3 loop reads CASSLLRGAYNEQFF. The CDR3 region has the DNA TGTGCCAGCAGCTTACTTCGGGGGGCCTACAATGAGCAGTTCTTC.